The 7 T cell receptor beta chains given below trace back to one sample, sequenced in a study of shared clonotypes between healthy human individuals. This table comes from immunoSEQ multiplex PCR, and its TCRdb copy is limited to in-frame clones, with some not included. The repertoire has roughly 1.4 million clones, approximately 98.5% of them found once; the top ten carry about 0.34%. The sequencing input was naive CD4+ T cells sorted from blood. Specified subset: CD45RA+ positively selected. Receptors originate from a man under 40 in good health.

The genes are TRBV6-5 and TRBJ1-1; 7 nucleotides agree with TRBD1. The CDR3 has 14 amino acids. Germline lookup yields CDR1 MNHEY and CDR2 SVGAGI. J gave up 2 bases and V 7 bases, and 7 bases lay outside the gene matches. CDR3 protein: CASTPWTGNTEAFF. CDR3 in DNA: TGTGCCAGCACTCCGTGGACAGGTAACACTGAAGCTTTCTTT.

The V gene is TRBV19, the J gene TRBJ2-5; 13 bases agree with TRBD2. This CDR3 has 19 amino acids. With 5 bases clipped from V and 4 bases from J, the junction kept 16 bases outside the gene matches. Germline lookup yields CDR1 LNHDA and CDR2 SQIVND (reference sequence). The CDR3 DNA sequence: TGTGCCAGTAGTCCGCTCGGACTAGCGGGAGTGGGGGAGGGAGAGACCCAGTACTTC. As protein: CASSPLGLAGVGEGETQYF.

The chain couples TRBV10-2 to TRBJ2-7; 7 nucleotides agree with TRBD1. This CDR3 contains 13 residues. With 8 bases clipped from V and 3 bases from J, the junction kept 7 bases outside the gene matches. Germline CDR1 and CDR2: WSHSY and SAAADI. The CDR3 protein is CASGTVNLYEQYF. The DNA for the CDR3 is TGCGCCAGCGGGACAGTCAACCTCTACGAGCAGTACTTC.

The chain links TRBV7-6 to TRBJ2-3; 7 bases line up with TRBD2. This CDR3 has 16 amino acids. Germline V gene lookup returns CDR1 SGHVS and CDR2 FNYEAQ. Trimming removed 1 base from V and 2 bases from J; junction bases left unmatched: 6. CDR3 in amino acids: CASSLGAGSITDTQYF. CDR3 nucleotide sequence: TGTGCCAGCAGCTTAGGAGCGGGGAGCATCACAGATACGCAGTATTTT.

This chain joins TRBV5-1 and TRBJ2-5; TRBD1 aligns across 7 bases. CDR1 and CDR2 from the germline V gene are SGHRS and YFSETQ. The CDR3 totals 15 residues. V gave up 0 bases and J gave up 2 bases; unmatched junction bases: 4. CDR3 sequence reads: CASSLVGTVQETQYF. The CDR3 coding sequence is TGCGCCAGCAGCTTGGTTGGGACAGTACAAGAGACCCAGTACTTC.

The gene calls are TRBV10-3 and TRBJ2-1; 14 bases fit TRBD2. CDR1 and CDR2 from the germline V gene are ENHRY and SYGVKD. The V and J ends lost 1 base and 9 bases, in that order; junction bases with no gene match: 5. This CDR3 comprises 16 residues. The CDR3 protein is CAISELTSGRATEQFF. The DNA for the CDR3 is TGTGCCATCAGTGAGTTGACTAGCGGGAGGGCCACTGAGCAGTTCTTC.

This chain links TRBV7-2 with TRBJ2-1; D unclear. The V gene lost 5 bases and the J gene lost 9 bases, with 11 bases spanning the gap. Per the germline V gene, CDR1 is SGHTA and CDR2 is FQGNSA. The CDR3 runs 12 residues. The CDR3 nucleotides read TGTGCCAGCAGCAGCGCGGTTTCTGAGCAGTTCTTC. Protein: CASSSAVSEQFF.